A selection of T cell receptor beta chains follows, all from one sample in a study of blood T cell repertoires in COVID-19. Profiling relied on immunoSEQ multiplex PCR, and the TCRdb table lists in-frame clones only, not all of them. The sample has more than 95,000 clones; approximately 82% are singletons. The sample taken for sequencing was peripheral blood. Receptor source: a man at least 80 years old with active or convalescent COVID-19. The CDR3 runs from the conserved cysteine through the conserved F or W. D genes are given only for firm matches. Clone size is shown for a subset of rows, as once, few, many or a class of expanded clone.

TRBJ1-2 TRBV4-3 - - CASSLQGEWGYTF TGCGCCAGCAGCCTACAGGGTGAATGGGGCTACACCTTC
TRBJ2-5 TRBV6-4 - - CASSGTRTQETQYF TGTGCCAGCAGCGGGACACGGACCCAAGAGACCCAGTACTTC
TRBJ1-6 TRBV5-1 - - CASSSRGHGEGSPLHF TGCGCCAGCAGCTCCAGGGGACACGGAGAAGGTTCACCCCTCCACTTT
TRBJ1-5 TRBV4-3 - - CASSQDGGNQPQHF TGCGCCAGCAGCCAAGACGGGGGCAATCAGCCCCAGCATTTT
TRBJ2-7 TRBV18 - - CASSPIGGYEQYF TGTGCCAGCTCACCGATAGGCGGCTACGAGCAGTACTTC
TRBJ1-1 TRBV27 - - CASSLEGMNTEAFF TGTGCCAGCAGTTTGGAGGGAATGAACACTGAAGCTTTCTTT
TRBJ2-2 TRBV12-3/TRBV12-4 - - CASSYGATGELFF TGTGCCAGCAGTTATGGGGCCACCGGGGAGCTGTTTTTT
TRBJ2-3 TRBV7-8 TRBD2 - CASSRLVAPSGSTDTQYF TGTGCCAGCAGCCGCTTGGTGGCGCCTAGCGGTAGCACAGATACGCAGTATTTT
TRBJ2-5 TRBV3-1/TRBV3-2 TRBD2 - CASRPGGQETQYF TGTGCCAGCCGGCCGGGGGGGCAAGAGACCCAGTACTTC
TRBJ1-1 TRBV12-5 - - CASGPPGLLNTEAFF TGTGCTAGTGGCCCTCCGGGACTCCTGAACACTGAAGCTTTCTTT
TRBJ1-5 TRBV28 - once CASSLSRDINQPQHF TGTGCCAGCAGTTTATCCCGGGACATAAATCAGCCCCAGCATTTT
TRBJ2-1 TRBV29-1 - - CSDRSYNEQFF TGCAGCGATAGGAGCTACAATGAGCAGTTCTTC
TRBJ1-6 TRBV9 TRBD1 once CASRGQGSSYNSPLHF TGTGCCAGCAGGGGACAGGGGAGCTCCTATAATTCACCCCTCCACTTT
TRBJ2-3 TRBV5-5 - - CASSFNADTQYF TGTGCCAGCAGCTTTAATGCAGATACGCAGTATTTT
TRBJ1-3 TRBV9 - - CASRAGLSSGNTIYF TGTGCCAGCAGGGCGGGCTTAAGCTCTGGAAACACCATATATTTT
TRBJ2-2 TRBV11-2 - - CASSLELVAGELFF TGTGCCAGCAGCTTAGAGCTAGTCGCCGGGGAGCTGTTTTTT
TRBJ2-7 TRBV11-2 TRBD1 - CASSLGINRGLFEQYF TGTGCCAGCAGCTTAGGGATTAACAGGGGGCTTTTCGAGCAGTACTTC
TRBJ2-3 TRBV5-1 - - CASRKTGIDTDTQYF TGCGCCAGCAGGAAGACAGGAATAGACACAGATACGCAGTATTTT
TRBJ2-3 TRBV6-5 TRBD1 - CASSFDRGEDTQYF TGTGCCAGCAGTTTCGACAGGGGTGAAGATACGCAGTATTTT
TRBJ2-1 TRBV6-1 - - CASSERPGSEQFF TGTGCCAGCAGTGAACGACCAGGCAGTGAGCAGTTCTTC
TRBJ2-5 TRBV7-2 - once CASSHKETQYF TGTGCCAGCAGCCACAAAGAGACCCAGTACTTC
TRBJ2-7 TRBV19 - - CASSMGSSYEQYF TGTGCCAGTAGTATGGGGAGCTCCTACGAGCAGTACTTC